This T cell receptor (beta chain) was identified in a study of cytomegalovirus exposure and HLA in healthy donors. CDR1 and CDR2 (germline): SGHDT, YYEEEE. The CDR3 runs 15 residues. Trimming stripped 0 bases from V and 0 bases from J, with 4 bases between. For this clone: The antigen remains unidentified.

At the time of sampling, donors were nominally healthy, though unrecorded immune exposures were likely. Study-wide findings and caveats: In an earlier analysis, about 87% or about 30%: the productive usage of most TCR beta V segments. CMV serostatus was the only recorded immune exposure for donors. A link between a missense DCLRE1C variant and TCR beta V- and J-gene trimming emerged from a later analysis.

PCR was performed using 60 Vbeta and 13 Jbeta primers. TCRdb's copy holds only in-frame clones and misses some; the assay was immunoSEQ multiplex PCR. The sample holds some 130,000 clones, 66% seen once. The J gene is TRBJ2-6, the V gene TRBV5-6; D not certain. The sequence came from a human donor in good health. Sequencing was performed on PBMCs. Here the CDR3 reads CASSLAGSGANVLTF. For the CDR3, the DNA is TGTGCCAGCAGCTTGGCCGGCTCTGGGGCCAACGTCCTGACTTTC.